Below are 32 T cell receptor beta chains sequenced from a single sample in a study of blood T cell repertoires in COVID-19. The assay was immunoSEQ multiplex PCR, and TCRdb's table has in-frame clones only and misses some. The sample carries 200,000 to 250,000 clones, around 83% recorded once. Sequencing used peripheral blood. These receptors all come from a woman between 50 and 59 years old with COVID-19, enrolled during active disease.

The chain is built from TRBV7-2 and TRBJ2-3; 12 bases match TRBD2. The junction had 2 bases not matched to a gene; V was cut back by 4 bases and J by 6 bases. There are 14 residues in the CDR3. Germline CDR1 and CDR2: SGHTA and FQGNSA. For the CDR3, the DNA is TGTGCCAGCAGCTCACTAGCGGGGGGCGATACGCAGTATTTT. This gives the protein CASSSLAGGDTQYF. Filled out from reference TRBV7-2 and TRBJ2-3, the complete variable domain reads GAGVSQSPSNKVTEKGKDVELRCDPISGHTALYWYRQSLGQGLEFLIYFQGNSAPDKSGLPSDRFSAERTGGSVSTLTIQRTQQEDSAVYLCASSSLAGGDTQYFGPGTRLTVL.

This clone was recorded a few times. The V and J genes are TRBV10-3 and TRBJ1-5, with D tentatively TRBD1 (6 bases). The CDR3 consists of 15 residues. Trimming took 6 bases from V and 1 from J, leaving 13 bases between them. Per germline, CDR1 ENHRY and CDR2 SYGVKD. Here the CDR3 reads CAISNREGSNQPQHF. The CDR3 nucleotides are TGTGCCATCAGCAACAGGGAGGGGAGCAATCAGCCCCAGCATTTT.

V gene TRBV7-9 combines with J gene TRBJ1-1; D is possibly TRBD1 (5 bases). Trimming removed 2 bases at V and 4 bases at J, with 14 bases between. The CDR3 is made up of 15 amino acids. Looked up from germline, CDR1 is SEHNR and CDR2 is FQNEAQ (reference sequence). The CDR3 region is CASSLPQGRGTEAFF. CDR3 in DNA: TGTGCCAGCAGCTTACCCCAGGGTAGGGGCACTGAAGCTTTCTTT.

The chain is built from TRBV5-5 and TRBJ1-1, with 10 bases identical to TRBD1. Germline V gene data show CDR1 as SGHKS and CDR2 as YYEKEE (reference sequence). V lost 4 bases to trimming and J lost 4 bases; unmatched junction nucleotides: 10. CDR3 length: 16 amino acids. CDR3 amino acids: CASSPVGGTGATEAFF. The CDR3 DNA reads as TGTGCCAGCAGCCCTGTAGGAGGGACAGGGGCCACTGAAGCTTTCTTT.

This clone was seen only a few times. The CDR3 sequence: CASSTGVRGRGAQHF. The CDR3 nucleotides are TGTGCCAGTAGTACCGGGGTCAGGGGGCGCGGGGCCCAGCATTTT. The chain carries TRBV19 and TRBJ1-5; 8 nucleotides line up with TRBD1. Germline-derived CDR1 and CDR2 are LNHDA and SQIVND (reference sequence). Trimming removed 4 bases from V and 11 bases from J; junction bases left unmatched: 13. The CDR3 runs 15 residues.

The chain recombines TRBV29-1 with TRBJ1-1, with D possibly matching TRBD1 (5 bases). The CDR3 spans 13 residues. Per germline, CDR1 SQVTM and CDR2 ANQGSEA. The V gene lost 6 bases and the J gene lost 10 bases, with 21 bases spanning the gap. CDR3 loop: CSVNPGLPGGAFF. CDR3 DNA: TGCAGCGTAAACCCGGGACTCCCAGGTGGAGCTTTCTTT.

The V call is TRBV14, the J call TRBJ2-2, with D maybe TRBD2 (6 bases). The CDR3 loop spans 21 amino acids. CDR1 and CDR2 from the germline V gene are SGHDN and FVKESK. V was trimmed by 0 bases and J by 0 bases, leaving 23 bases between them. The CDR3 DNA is TGTGCCAGCAGCCAAGATGCCCTAGCGCCAGGGCGGTTCGCGAACACCGGGGAGCTGTTTTTT. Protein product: CASSQDALAPGRFANTGELFF.

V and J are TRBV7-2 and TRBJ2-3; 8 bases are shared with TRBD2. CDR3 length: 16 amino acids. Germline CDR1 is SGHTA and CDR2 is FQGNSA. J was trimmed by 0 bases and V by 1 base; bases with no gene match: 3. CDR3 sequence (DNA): TGTGCCAGCAGCTTAGACAGCGGGGGAAGCACAGATACGCAGTATTTT. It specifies CASSLDSGGSTDTQYF. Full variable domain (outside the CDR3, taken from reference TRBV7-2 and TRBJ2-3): GAGVSQSPSNKVTEKGKDVELRCDPISGHTALYWYRQSLGQGLEFLIYFQGNSAPDKSGLPSDRFSAERTGGSVSTLTIQRTQQEDSAVYLCASSLDSGGSTDTQYFGPGTRLTVL.

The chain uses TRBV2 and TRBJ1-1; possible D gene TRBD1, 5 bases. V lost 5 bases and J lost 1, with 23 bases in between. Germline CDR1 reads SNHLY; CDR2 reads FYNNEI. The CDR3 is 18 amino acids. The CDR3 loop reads CASSIGGRGLGGNTEAFF. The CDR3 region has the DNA TGTGCCAGCAGTATTGGGGGGAGGGGCTTAGGTGGGAACACTGAAGCTTTCTTT.

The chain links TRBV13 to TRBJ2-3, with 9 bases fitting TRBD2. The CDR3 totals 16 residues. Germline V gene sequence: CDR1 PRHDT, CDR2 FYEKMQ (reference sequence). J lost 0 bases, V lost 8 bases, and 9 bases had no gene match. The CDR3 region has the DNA TGTGCCAGCGGTAGCGGAAGCGGGGGGAGCACAGATACGCAGTATTTT. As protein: CASGSGSGGSTDTQYF.

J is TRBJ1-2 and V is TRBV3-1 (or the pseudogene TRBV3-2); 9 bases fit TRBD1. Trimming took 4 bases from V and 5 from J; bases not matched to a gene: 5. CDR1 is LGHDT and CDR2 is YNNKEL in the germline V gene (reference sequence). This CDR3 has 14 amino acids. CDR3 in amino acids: CASSPTGGSYGYTF. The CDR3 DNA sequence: TGTGCCAGCAGCCCGACAGGGGGATCATATGGCTACACCTTC.

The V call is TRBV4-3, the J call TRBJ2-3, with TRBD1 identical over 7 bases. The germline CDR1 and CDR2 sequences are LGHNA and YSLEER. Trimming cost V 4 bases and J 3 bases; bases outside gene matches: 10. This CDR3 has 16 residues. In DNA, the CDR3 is TGCGCCAGCAGCCCTGCTTACTCCAGGGGGACAGATACGCAGTATTTT. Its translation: CASSPAYSRGTDTQYF.

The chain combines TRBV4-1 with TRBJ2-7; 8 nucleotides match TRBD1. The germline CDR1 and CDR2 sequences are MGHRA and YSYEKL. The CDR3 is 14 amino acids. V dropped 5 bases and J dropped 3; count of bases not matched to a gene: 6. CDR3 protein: CASSTQGQGYEQYF. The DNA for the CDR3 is TGCGCCAGCAGCACCCAAGGACAGGGCTACGAGCAGTACTTC.

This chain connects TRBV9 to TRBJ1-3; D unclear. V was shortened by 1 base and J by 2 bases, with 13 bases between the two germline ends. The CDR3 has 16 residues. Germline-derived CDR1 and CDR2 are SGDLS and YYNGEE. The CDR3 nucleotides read TGTGCCAGCAGCGTAAGCCCCGGGTGGGCTGGAAACACCATATATTTT. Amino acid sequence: CASSVSPGWAGNTIYF.

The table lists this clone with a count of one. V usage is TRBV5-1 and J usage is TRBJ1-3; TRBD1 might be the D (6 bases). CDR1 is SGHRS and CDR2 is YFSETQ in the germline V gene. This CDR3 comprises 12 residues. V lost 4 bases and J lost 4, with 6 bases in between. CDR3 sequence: CASSGQGNTIYF. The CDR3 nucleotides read TGCGCCAGCAGCGGACAGGGAAACACCATATATTTT.

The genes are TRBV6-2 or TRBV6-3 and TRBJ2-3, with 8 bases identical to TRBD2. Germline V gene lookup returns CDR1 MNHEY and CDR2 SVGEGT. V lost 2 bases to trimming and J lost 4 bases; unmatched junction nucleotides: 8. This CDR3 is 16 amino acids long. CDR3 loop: CASSYSSGIGADTQYF. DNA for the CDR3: TGTGCCAGCAGTTACAGTAGCGGGATTGGGGCAGATACGCAGTATTTT.

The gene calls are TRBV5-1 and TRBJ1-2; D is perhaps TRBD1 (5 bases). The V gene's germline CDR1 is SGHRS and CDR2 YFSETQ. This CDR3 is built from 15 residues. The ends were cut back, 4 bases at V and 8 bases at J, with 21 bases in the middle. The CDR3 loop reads CASSLSEQGLRGYTF. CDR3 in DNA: TGCGCCAGCAGCCTGAGCGAGCAGGGCCTCAGGGGCTACACCTTC. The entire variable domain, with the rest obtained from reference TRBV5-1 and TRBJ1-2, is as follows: KAGVTQTPRYLIKTRGQQVTLSCSPISGHRSVSWYQQTPGQGLQFLFEYFSETQRNKGNFPGRFSGRQFSNSRSEMNVSTLELGDSALYLCASSLSEQGLRGYTFGSGTRLTVV.

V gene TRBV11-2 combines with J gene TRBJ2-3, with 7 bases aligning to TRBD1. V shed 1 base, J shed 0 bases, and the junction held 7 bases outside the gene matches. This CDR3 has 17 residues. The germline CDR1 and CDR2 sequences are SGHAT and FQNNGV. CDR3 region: CASSLGPTGSSTDTQYF. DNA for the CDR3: TGTGCCAGCAGCTTAGGCCCGACAGGGTCTAGCACAGATACGCAGTATTTT. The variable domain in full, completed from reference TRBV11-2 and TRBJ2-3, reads EAGVAQSPRYKIIEKRQSVAFWCNPISGHATLYWYQQILGQGPKLLIQFQNNGVVDDSQLPKDRFSAERLKGVDSTLKIQPAKLEDSAVYLCASSLGPTGSSTDTQYFGPGTRLTVL.

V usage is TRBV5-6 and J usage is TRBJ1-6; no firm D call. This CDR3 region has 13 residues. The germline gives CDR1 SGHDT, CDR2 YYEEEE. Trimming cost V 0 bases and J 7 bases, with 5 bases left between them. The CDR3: CASSLVQNSPLHF. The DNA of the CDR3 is TGTGCCAGCAGCTTGGTACAGAATTCACCCCTCCACTTT.

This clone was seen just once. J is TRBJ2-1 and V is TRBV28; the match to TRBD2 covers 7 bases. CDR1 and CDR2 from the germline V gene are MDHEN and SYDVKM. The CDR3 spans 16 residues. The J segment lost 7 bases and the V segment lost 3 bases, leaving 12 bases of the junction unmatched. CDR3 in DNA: TGTGCCAGCAGTTTCGATGGCCCGGGGGGACTGAATGAGCAGTTCTTC. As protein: CASSFDGPGGLNEQFF.

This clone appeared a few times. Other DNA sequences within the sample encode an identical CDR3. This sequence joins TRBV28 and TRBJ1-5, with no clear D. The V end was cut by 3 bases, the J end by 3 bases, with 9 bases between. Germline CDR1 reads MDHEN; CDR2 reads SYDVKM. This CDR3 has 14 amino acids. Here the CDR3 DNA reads TGTGCCAGCAGTTTGGGCCACTCCAATCAGCCCCAGCATTTT. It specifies CASSLGHSNQPQHF.

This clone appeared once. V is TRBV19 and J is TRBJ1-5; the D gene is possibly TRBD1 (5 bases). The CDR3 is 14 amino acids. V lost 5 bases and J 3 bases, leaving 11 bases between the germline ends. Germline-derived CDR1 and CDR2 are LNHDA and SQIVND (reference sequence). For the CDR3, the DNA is TGTGCCAGTAGTGGGGCCAGGACCAATCAGCCCCAGCATTTT. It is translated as CASSGARTNQPQHF. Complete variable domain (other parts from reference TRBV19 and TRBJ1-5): DGGITQSPKYLFRKEGQNVTLSCEQNLNHDAMYWYRQDPGQGLRLIYYSQIVNDFQKGDIAEGYSVSREKKESFPLTVTSAQKNPTAFYLCASSGARTNQPQHFGDGTRLSIL.

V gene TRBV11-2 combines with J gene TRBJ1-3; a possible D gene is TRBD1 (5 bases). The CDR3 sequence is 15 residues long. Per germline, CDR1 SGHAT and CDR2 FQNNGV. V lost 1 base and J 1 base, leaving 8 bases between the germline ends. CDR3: CASSLGQSSGNTIYF. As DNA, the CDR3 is TGTGCCAGCAGCTTAGGACAGTCGTCTGGAAACACCATATATTTT. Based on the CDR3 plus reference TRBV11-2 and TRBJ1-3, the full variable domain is EAGVAQSPRYKIIEKRQSVAFWCNPISGHATLYWYQQILGQGPKLLIQFQNNGVVDDSQLPKDRFSAERLKGVDSTLKIQPAKLEDSAVYLCASSLGQSSGNTIYFGEGSWLTVV.

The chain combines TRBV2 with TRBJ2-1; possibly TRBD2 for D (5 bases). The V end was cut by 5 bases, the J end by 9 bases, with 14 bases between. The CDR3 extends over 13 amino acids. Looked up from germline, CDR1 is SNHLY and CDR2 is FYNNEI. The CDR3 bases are TGTGCCAGCAGTCTAGCTATCGTCGGTGAGCAGTTCTTC. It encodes CASSLAIVGEQFF.

The CDR3 loop reads CASSRTGRSGELFF. DNA for the CDR3: TGTGCCAGCAGCCGGACAGGGAGATCCGGGGAGCTGTTTTTT. The chain has TRBV3-1 (or the pseudogene TRBV3-2) and TRBJ2-2; 8 bases line up with TRBD1. V lost 4 bases to trimming and J lost 6 bases; unmatched junction nucleotides: 4. Germline V gene lookup returns CDR1 LGHDT and CDR2 YNNKEL (reference sequence). This CDR3 has 14 amino acids.

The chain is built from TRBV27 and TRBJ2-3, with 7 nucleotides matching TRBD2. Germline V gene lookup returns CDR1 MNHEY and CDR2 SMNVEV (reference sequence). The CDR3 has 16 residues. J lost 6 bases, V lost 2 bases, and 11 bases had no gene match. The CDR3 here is CASSLIRPAGVDTQYF. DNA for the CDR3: TGTGCCAGCAGTTTAATCCGTCCGGCGGGGGTGGATACGCAGTATTTT.

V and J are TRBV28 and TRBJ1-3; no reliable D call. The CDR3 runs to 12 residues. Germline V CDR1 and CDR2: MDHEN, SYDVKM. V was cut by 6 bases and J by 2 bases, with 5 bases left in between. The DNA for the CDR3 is TGTGCCAGCAGGGCAACTGGAAACACCATATATTTT. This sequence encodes CASRATGNTIYF.

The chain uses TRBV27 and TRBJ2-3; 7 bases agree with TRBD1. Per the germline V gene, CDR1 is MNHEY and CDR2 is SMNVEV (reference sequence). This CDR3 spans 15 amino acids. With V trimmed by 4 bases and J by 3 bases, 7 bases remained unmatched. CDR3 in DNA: TGTGCCAGCAGTTCGCCGGGACAGAGAACAGATACGCAGTATTTT. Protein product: CASSSPGQRTDTQYF.

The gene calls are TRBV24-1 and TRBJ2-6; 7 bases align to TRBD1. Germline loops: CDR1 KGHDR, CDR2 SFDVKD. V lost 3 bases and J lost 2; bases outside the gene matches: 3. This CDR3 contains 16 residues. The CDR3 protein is CATSDRQGAGANVLTF. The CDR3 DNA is TGTGCCACCAGTGATAGACAGGGAGCTGGGGCCAACGTCCTGACTTTC.

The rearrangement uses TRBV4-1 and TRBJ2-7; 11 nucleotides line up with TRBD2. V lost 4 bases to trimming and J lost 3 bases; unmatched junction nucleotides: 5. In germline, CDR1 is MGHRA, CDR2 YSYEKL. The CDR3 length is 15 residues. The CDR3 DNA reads TGCGCCAGCAGCCTCCTTAGCGGGGGGGACTACGAGCAGTACTTC. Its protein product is CASSLLSGGDYEQYF.

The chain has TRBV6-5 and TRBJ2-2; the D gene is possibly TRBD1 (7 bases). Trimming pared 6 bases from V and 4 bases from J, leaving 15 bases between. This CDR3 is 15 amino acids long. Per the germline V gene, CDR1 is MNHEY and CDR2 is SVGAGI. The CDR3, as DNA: TGTGCCAGCAGCCAGGGGGGCTTTGGCACCGGGGAGCTGTTTTTT. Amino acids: CASSQGGFGTGELFF.

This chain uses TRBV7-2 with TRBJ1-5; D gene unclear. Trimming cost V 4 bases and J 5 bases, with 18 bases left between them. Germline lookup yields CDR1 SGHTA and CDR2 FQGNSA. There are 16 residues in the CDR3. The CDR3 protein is CASSSRGFYGDQPQHF. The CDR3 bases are TGTGCCAGCAGCTCCCGAGGATTTTACGGGGATCAGCCCCAGCATTTT.